The 9 T cell receptor beta chains listed next were all sequenced from one sample in a study of T cells in Graves' hyperthyroidism and ophthalmopathy. From RNA transcripts, TCR beta CDR3 regions were amplified. The TCR CDR3 was amplified in a first-round RT-PCR using the HTBI primer set. TCRdb re-called the multiplex PCR reads with MiXCR, one entry per CDR3 protein. Of a few hundred thousand distinct CDR3 sequences listed, 15% to 19% are singletons. The material sequenced was blood. Every receptor here comes from a woman in her 30s with Graves' hyperthyroidism.

This clonotype was detected ten times or more. CDR3 sequence (DNA): TGTGCCAGCAGTCCTGGACTAGCGGGGGCGAACACCGGGGAGCTGTTTTTT. Translating it yields CASSPGLAGANTGELFF. This rearrangement joins TRBV27 to TRBJ2-2; 13 bases map to TRBD2. Losses at the gene ends were 5 bases for V and 0 bases for J; bases not matched to a gene: 3. CDR1 is MNHEY, CDR2 SMNVEV, per germline (reference sequence). CDR3 length: 17 residues.

V usage is TRBV28 and J usage is TRBJ2-3; 8 nucleotides align to TRBD2. Losses at the gene ends were 1 base for V and 0 bases for J; bases not matched to a gene: 3. In germline, CDR1 is MDHEN, CDR2 SYDVKM. This CDR3 has 16 residues. In DNA form, the CDR3 reads TGTGCCAGCAGTTTATCGGCTAGCGGGAGCACAGATACGCAGTATTTT. As protein: CASSLSASGSTDTQYF.

This clonotype was observed many times. The chain joins TRBV3-1 to TRBJ2-3; D unclear. The germline gives CDR1 LGHDT, CDR2 YNNKEL (reference sequence). The CDR3 is 13 amino acids. Deletions cut 1 base from V and 4 bases from J, with 6 bases between. DNA for the CDR3: TGTGCCAGCAGCCAAGTTTCCTCAGATACGCAGTATTTT. Residues: CASSQVSSDTQYF.

This clonotype was seen only a few times. A much larger clonotype is one base distant, so this may be a read error. V is TRBV28 and J is TRBJ2-7; tentatively, D is TRBD2 (6 bases). Deletions cut 1 base from V and 3 bases from J, with 16 bases between. In germline, CDR1 is MDHEN, CDR2 SYDVKM. The CDR3 covers 16 residues. CDR3 loop: CASSLSEGLAFYEQYF. The CDR3 bases are TGTGCCAGCAGTTTATCCGAGGGACTGGCCTTCTACGAGCAGTACTTC.

This clonotype was seen repeatedly, ten times or more. The rearrangement joins TRBV24-1 to TRBJ2-1; 10 bases align to TRBD1. The CDR3 totals 17 residues. CDR1 is KGHDR, CDR2 SFDVKD, per germline. V trimming: 4 bases; J trimming: 7 bases; junction bases outside the gene matches: 12. The CDR3 protein is CATSDSTWDRGQNEQFF. The CDR3 region has the DNA TGTGCCACCAGTGACTCCACGTGGGACAGGGGACAAAATGAGCAGTTCTTC.

The V call is TRBV19, the J call TRBJ2-1; weak D call: TRBD1 (6 bases). Germline loops: CDR1 LNHDA, CDR2 SQIVND (reference sequence). This CDR3 comprises 13 residues. V gave up 6 bases and J gave up 7 bases, with 13 bases separating them. CDR3 region: CASRPLGGNEQFF. DNA of the CDR3: TGTGCCAGTAGGCCATTAGGGGGTAATGAGCAGTTCTTC.

This clonotype was detected a few times. The rearrangement links TRBV20-1 to TRBJ1-2, with D uncertain. Germline V CDR1 and CDR2: DFQATT, SNEGSKA (reference sequence). This CDR3 has 15 amino acids. Deletions cut 6 bases from V and 4 bases from J, with 21 bases between. The CDR3 DNA follows: TGCAGTGCCAAGATCGGCCAGGATGGGCTCTATGGCTACACCTTC. Amino acids: CSAKIGQDGLYGYTF.

This clonotype was recorded at least ten times. The rearrangement uses TRBV11-2 and TRBJ2-5; the D gene is possibly TRBD2 (6 bases). Trimming shortened V by 1 base and J by 2 bases, and 11 bases separated the two germline ends. CDR1 SGHAT and CDR2 FQNNGV come from the germline V gene. The CDR3 spans 15 residues. The CDR3 sequence: CASSLAGVRQETQYF. The CDR3 DNA follows: TGTGCCAGCAGCTTAGCGGGAGTCCGGCAAGAGACCCAGTACTTC.

The chain couples TRBV9 to TRBJ2-7; perhaps TRBD2 as D (5 bases). This CDR3 spans 14 amino acids. The germline V and J ends were trimmed by 0 bases and 2 bases, with 9 bases remaining between them. Per germline, CDR1 SGDLS and CDR2 YYNGEE. The CDR3 bases are TGTGCCAGCAGCGTAGCCCAGCGGCCCTACGAGCAGTACTTC. Translated, it gives CASSVAQRPYEQYF. The complete variable domain, with remaining parts taken from reference TRBV9 and TRBJ2-7, reads DSGVTQTPKHLITATGQRVTLRCSPRSGDLSVYWYQQSLDQGLQFLIQYYNGEERAKGNILERFSAQQFPDLHSELNLSSLELGDSALYFCASSVAQRPYEQYFGPGTRLTVT.